This TCR beta chain was identified in a study of post-analysis software for immune sequencing data. Study summary: Patients had relapsing-remitting, secondary progressive or progressive-relapsing multiple sclerosis; some lacked subtype.

CDR3 length: 18 residues. After removal of 5 bases from V and 5 bases from J, the junction contained 10 bases not matched to a gene. Germline loops: CDR1 SGHTA, CDR2 FQGNSA. Concerning this clonotype itself: Its specificity is unknown.

Study-wide findings and caveats: Strong co-clustering by F measure was seen for same-batch samples. Compared against controls, patients with multiple sclerosis displayed significantly lower normalized Chao1 diversity. Elevated frequency relative to controls characterized four or five TRBV segments in patients, TRBV5-6, TRBV5-1 and TRBV20-1 among them.

TCR beta cDNA libraries included unique molecular identifiers. TCRdb analysed the PCR reads with MiXCR anew, one entry per CDR3 protein. The data contain approximately 460,000 distinct CDR3 sequences, under 55% of them singletons. The chain is built from TRBV7-2 and TRBJ2-1, with 15 positions matching TRBD2. This TCR derives from a girl between 5 and 17 years old with multiple sclerosis. The sample taken for sequencing was blood. CDR3 in DNA: TGTGCCAGCAGCCAACAAGGGACTAGCGGGAGGTTCCACAATGAGCAGTTCTTC. Translating gives CASSQQGTSGRFHNEQFF.